This is a list of T cell receptor beta chains from one sample in a study of molecular identifiers for immune sequencing clone quantification. One entry per CDR3 protein, called by TCRdb with MiXCR from the PCR reads. Here the sample spans about 320,000 distinct CDR3 sequences, about 21% being singletons. The sequencing sample was made of naive CD8+ T cells from blood, with Jurkat cell RNA spiked in. The source of these receptors is a human donor in good health. Some libraries in this study had Jurkat cell RNA spiked in. Both conserved end residues are part of each CDR3. The D gene is left open where the match is weak. Expanded clones get a size class; other rows say once, few or many, or leave the size out.

many TRBD1 TRBJ2-7 TRBV28 16 CASSSIYRGPSYEQYF TGTGCCAGCAGTTCCATTTACAGGGGCCCGTCCTACGAGCAGTACTTC
many TRBD1 TRBJ1-1 TRBV6-5 18 CASSTDRGLGFMNTEAFF TGTGCCAGCAGTACGGACAGGGGGCTCGGGTTCATGAACACTGAAGCTTTCTTT
many TRBD2 TRBJ2-3 TRBV7-2 20 CASSLAVGLAGGIFTDTQYF TGTGCCAGCAGCTTAGCGGTTGGACTAGCGGGAGGGATATTCACAGATACGCAGTATTTT
- TRBD2 TRBJ2-3 TRBV27 16 CASSLLGSGGADTQYF TGTGCCAGCAGTTTATTAGGTAGCGGGGGGGCAGATACGCAGTATTTT
many TRBD2 TRBJ2-7 TRBV6-5 16 CASSYTLGLVNQEQYF TGTGCCAGCAGTTACACATTGGGACTAGTCAATCAAGAGCAGTACTTC
many - TRBJ1-5 TRBV6-1 14 CASQYRGDYQPQHF TGTGCCAGCCAGTACAGAGGGGATTATCAGCCCCAGCATTTT
- TRBD1 TRBJ2-1 TRBV10-3 16 CAISESLGQGYNEQFF TGTGCCATCAGTGAGAGTCTCGGACAGGGTTACAATGAGCAGTTCTTC
many - TRBJ1-2 TRBV7-9 12 CASSLVGTGYTF TGTGCCAGCAGCTTAGTTGGTACGGGCTACACCTTC
many - TRBJ2-4 TRBV7-9 13 CASSSPHKNIQYF TGTGCCAGCAGCTCACCACACAAAAACATTCAGTACTTC
- - TRBJ2-2 TRBV20-1 14 CSARDWGVLGELFF TGCAGTGCTAGAGATTGGGGGGTCCTCGGGGAGCTGTTTTTT
many - TRBJ2-3 TRBV6-5 16 CASSYSKRAPTDTQYF TGTGCCAGCAGTTACTCGAAGAGGGCACCCACAGATACGCAGTATTTT
many - TRBJ2-5 TRBV12-5 13 CASGLLAGETQYF TGTGCTAGTGGTTTACTAGCAGGAGAGACCCAGTACTTC
many - TRBJ2-4 TRBV7-9 12 CASSPYGTYMDF TGTGCCAGCAGCCCCTACGGGACATACATGGACTTC
many TRBD2 TRBJ2-3 TRBV13 15 CASSGTSGYGDTQYF TGTGCCAGCAGCGGGACTAGCGGGTACGGAGATACGCAGTATTTT
- TRBD2 TRBJ2-7 TRBV6-1 22 CASSEWSDLGKLAGPSHYEQYF TGTGCCAGCAGTGAATGGAGTGATTTAGGCAAACTAGCGGGTCCCTCACATTACGAGCAGTACTTC
- - TRBJ1-1 TRBV4-3 13 CASSQVMGLEAFF TGCGCCAGCAGCCAAGTTATGGGGCTTGAAGCTTTCTTT
many - TRBJ2-7 TRBV20-1 12 CSAPRGPLEQYF TGCAGTGCTCCCCGTGGTCCCCTCGAGCAGTACTTC
many TRBD1 TRBJ2-6 TRBV12-3/TRBV12-4 14 CASGTGAGANVLTF TGTGCCAGCGGGACAGGGGCTGGGGCCAACGTCCTGACTTTC
many - TRBJ2-7 TRBV27 11 CASSLSGALYF TGTGCCAGCAGTTTATCAGGGGCGCTCTACTTC
- TRBD2 TRBJ2-5 TRBV7-9 15 CASSLAERGQETQYF TGTGCCAGCAGCTTAGCGGAGCGGGGCCAAGAGACCCAGTACTTC
many - TRBJ1-5 TRBV30 15 CAWSVLFGDNQPQHF TGTGCCTGGAGTGTACTATTTGGTGACAATCAGCCCCAGCATTTT
many TRBD1 TRBJ2-7 TRBV7-2 14 CASTGTGLSYEQYF TGTGCCAGCACCGGGACAGGGTTATCCTACGAGCAGTACTTC
few - TRBJ2-2 TRBV11-2 18 CASSLFTGRVMNTGELFF TGTGCCAGCAGCTTATTTACAGGGAGGGTCATGAACACCGGGGAGCTGTTTTTT